These T cell receptor beta chains were read from a single sample in a study of blood T cells in healthy people across ages. A single record per CDR3 protein comes from TCRdb applying MiXCR to the 5' RACE reads. Here the sample spans 750,000 to 1,000,000 distinct CDR3 sequences, almost 30% being singletons. These data also formed part of another study, on T cells of mothers and their children.

Material: blood. The receptors shown here come from a woman in her forties in good health. Both conserved end residues are part of each CDR3. The D gene is left open where the match is weak. For some rows the clone size is stated as once, few or many, or as a class when expanded; others skip it.

V gene	J gene	clone size	D gene	CDR3 DNA	CDR3 protein
TRBV9	TRBJ2-7	many	.	TGTGCCAGCAGCATACAGACTAGTGGGGGCGAGCAGTACTTC	CASSIQTSGGEQYF
TRBV30	TRBJ1-2	.	.	TGTGCCGGAAGAGCCAGCTATGGCTACACCTTC	CAGRASYGYTF
TRBV24-1	TRBJ2-1	many	TRBD1	TGTGCCACCAGTGATCCCCGGGACAGCGTATACAATGAGCAGTTCTTC	CATSDPRDSVYNEQFF
TRBV4-1	TRBJ1-6	few	.	TGCGCCAGCAGCTCCCACGTCGGCTCCTATAGCTCCTATAATTCACCCCTCCACTTT	CASSSHVGSYSSYNSPLHF
TRBV10-3	TRBJ1-1	few	.	TGTGCCATCAGTGAGCCTCCGATAAACACTGAAGCTTTCTTT	CAISEPPINTEAFF
TRBV20-1	TRBJ2-3	.	TRBD2	TGCGGTGCTAGCGGCAGGGAGGCAGATACGCAGTATTTT	CGASGREADTQYF
TRBV9	TRBJ2-3	many	.	TGTGCCAGCGGGGGAGGAGGTACGCAGTATTTT	CASGGGGTQYF
TRBV7-3	TRBJ1-1	.	.	TGTGCCAGCAGCTCTGGATTCGGGGACACTGAAGCTTTCTTT	CASSSGFGDTEAFF
TRBV11-2	TRBJ1-1	.	.	TGTGCCAGCAGCTTAGAATTGTCGGCCTACACTGAAGCTTTCTTT	CASSLELSAYTEAFF
TRBV7-9	TRBJ1-2	.	.	TGTGCCAGCAGCGCTACTCGGGGACACCAAAACTATGGCTACACCTTC	CASSATRGHQNYGYTF
TRBV12-3/TRBV12-4	TRBJ1-2	.	.	TGTGCCAGCAGTTTAGTCGCTGATTGCACCTTC	CASSLVADCTF
TRBV9	TRBJ2-1	many	.	TGTGCCAGCAGCGCCGACCTTTTAGAGCAGTTCTTC	CASSADLLEQFF
TRBV15	TRBJ2-3	many	.	TGTGCCACCAGCCATCGGACAGAACCTGCAGATACGCAGTATTTT	CATSHRTEPADTQYF
TRBV5-5	TRBJ1-5	many	.	TGTGCCAGCAGCTTGGTCGGGGTTTGGGGTCAGCCCCAGCATTTT	CASSLVGVWGQPQHF
TRBV20-1	TRBJ2-7	many	TRBD1	TGCAGTGCTAGAGTACAGGGGGGAACCGAGCAGTACTTC	CSARVQGGTEQYF
TRBV18	TRBJ1-1	.	TRBD1	TGTGCCAGCTCACCCCAGGGGGCTGGAGCTTTCTTT	CASSPQGAGAFF